A single sample is the source of the 20 T cell receptor beta chains below, sequenced in a study of OX40 agonist ivuxolimab in advanced cancers. Sequencing used immunoSEQ multiplex PCR; TCRdb keeps in-frame clones, though not all of them. The sample has 90,000 to 100,000 clones; less than 90% are singletons. The sequencing used CD4+ or CD8+ T cells sorted from blood, collected in a trial of the OX40 agonist ivuxolimab. The receptors come from an adult with an advanced solid tumor such as melanoma, head and neck, liver or kidney cancer.

This clone was observed once. The chain uses TRBV9 and TRBJ2-5; 8 bases fit TRBD2. The germline V gene has CDR1 SGDLS and CDR2 YYNGEE. V shed 3 bases, J shed 4 bases, and the junction held 8 bases outside the gene matches. The CDR3 has 15 residues. The chain's CDR3 is CASSAGLGVPETQYF. CDR3 DNA: TGTGCCAGCAGCGCGGGACTAGGCGTGCCAGAGACCCAGTACTTC. The full variable domain, completed using reference TRBV9 and TRBJ2-5, is DSGVTQTPKHLITATGQRVTLRCSPRSGDLSVYWYQQSLDQGLQFLIQYYNGEERAKGNILERFSAQQFPDLHSELNLSSLELGDSALYFCASSAGLGVPETQYFGPGTRLLVL.

J is TRBJ1-1 and V is TRBV18; possible D gene TRBD1, 5 bases. CDR3 size: 16 residues. With 5 bases removed from V and 0 bases from J, the gap between germline ends came to 16 bases. The germline gives CDR1 KGHSH, CDR2 LQKENI. The CDR3 is CASSEGGGSVNTEAFF. CDR3 nucleotides: TGTGCCAGCTCAGAGGGCGGGGGGTCGGTGAACACTGAAGCTTTCTTT.

This clone was seen just once. The chain links TRBV7-3 to TRBJ2-5; TRBD1 aligns across 7 bases. The V and J ends lost 5 bases and 4 bases, in that order; junction bases with no gene match: 10. This CDR3 contains 15 residues. CDR1 and CDR2 (germline): SGHTA, FQGTGA. CDR3 in amino acids: CASSPRQGGLETQYF. The CDR3 DNA reads as TGTGCCAGCAGCCCTCGACAGGGTGGGTTAGAGACCCAGTACTTC.

The CDR3 coding sequence is TGTGCCAGCAGGTTCGGGACGGACTATGGCTACACCTTC. This codes for CASRFGTDYGYTF. V gene TRBV5-6 combines with J gene TRBJ1-2, with D possibly being TRBD1 (5 bases). CDR1 is SGHDT, CDR2 YYEEEE, per germline. CDR3 length: 13 residues. Deletions cut 5 bases from V and 3 bases from J, with 11 bases between.

J is TRBJ2-4 and V is TRBV14; tentative D call: TRBD1 (5 bases). The germline V gene encodes CDR1 SGHDN and CDR2 FVKESK. V shed 1 base and J shed 5 bases, with 9 bases lying between them. The CDR3 consists of 14 residues. Written as DNA, the CDR3 is TGTGCCAGCAGCCAAGCAGGGTTGCAAAACATTCAGTACTTC. Translating it yields CASSQAGLQNIQYF.

The chain recombines TRBV6-1 with TRBJ1-6; weak D call: TRBD1 (5 bases). Germline loops: CDR1 MNHNS, CDR2 SASEGT. The V gene lost 4 bases and the J gene lost 8 bases, with 9 bases spanning the gap. The CDR3 length is 13 residues. The CDR3 loop reads CASSGDRDSPLHF. The CDR3, as DNA: TGTGCCAGCAGTGGGGACCGGGATTCACCCCTCCACTTT.

The chain couples TRBV7-3 to TRBJ2-7, with D possibly TRBD2 on 5 matching bases. V lost 1 base to trimming and J lost 1 base, with 11 bases between them. From germline, CDR1 is SGHTA and CDR2 FQGTGA. The CDR3 is 15 residues long. CDR3 coding DNA: TGTGCCAGCAGCTTAATGGGGAGCAGGTCCTACGAGCAGTACTTC. Its protein is CASSLMGSRSYEQYF.

The chain combines TRBV6-1 with TRBJ1-1, with D possibly matching TRBD1 (5 bases). The V end lost 2 bases, the J end lost 6 bases, and 16 bases lay between the germline ends. The CDR3 consists of 15 residues. Germline assignment: CDR1 MNHNS and CDR2 SASEGT. The CDR3 is CASSEQGFEVSEAFF. The CDR3 DNA follows: TGTGCCAGCAGTGAACAGGGTTTTGAAGTGTCTGAAGCTTTCTTT.

The rearrangement links TRBV5-4 to TRBJ2-3; a weak D match, TRBD2 (5 bases). Germline assignment: CDR1 SGHNT and CDR2 YYREEE (reference sequence). The CDR3 runs to 13 residues. V dropped 2 bases and J dropped 3 bases, with 7 bases sitting between them. The DNA for the CDR3 is TGTGCCAGCAGCTTAGGAGGTACAGATACGCAGTATTTT. Residues: CASSLGGTDTQYF.

The chain couples TRBV5-1 to TRBJ2-5; D uncertain. CDR1 is SGHRS, CDR2 YFSETQ, per germline. This CDR3 spans 13 amino acids. Trimming stripped 0 bases from V and 4 bases from J, with 7 bases between. CDR3 nucleotide sequence: TGCGCCAGCAGCTTGGTTGTGAGAGAGACCCAGTACTTC. Its protein product is CASSLVVRETQYF.

This chain uses TRBV7-6 with TRBJ2-2, with unresolved D. Trimming took 5 bases from V and 2 from J, leaving 3 bases between them. Germline V CDR1 and CDR2: SGHVS, FNYEAQ. The CDR3 is made up of 12 amino acids. CDR3: CASSHNTGELFF. The CDR3 nucleotides read TGTGCCAGCAGCCATAACACCGGGGAGCTGTTTTTT.

The chain joins TRBV19 to TRBJ1-4; 7 bases are a match to TRBD1. CDR1 and CDR2 (germline): LNHDA, SQIVND (reference sequence). The CDR3 sequence is 16 residues long. The ends lost 5 bases at V and 3 bases at J; junction bases unmatched: 9. This CDR3 reads CASSDYKGAPNEKLFF. The CDR3 DNA sequence: TGTGCCAGTAGTGATTACAAGGGGGCCCCTAATGAAAAACTGTTTTTT.

For the CDR3, the DNA is TGTGCCAGCAGGGTGGGACAGCAAAGCTCCTACAATGAGCAGTTCTTC. Translated: CASRVGQQSSYNEQFF. The V and J genes are TRBV27 and TRBJ2-1; 7 bases align to TRBD1. After removal of 6 bases from V and 0 bases from J, the junction contained 8 bases not matched to a gene. The germline V gene encodes CDR1 MNHEY and CDR2 SMNVEV (reference sequence). The CDR3 runs 16 residues.

This clone appeared a single time. This chain joins TRBV6-1 and TRBJ1-1; tentative D call: TRBD1 (6 bases). This CDR3 has 13 amino acids. Germline V gene data show CDR1 as MNHNS and CDR2 as SASEGT. V lost 7 bases and J lost 4, with 13 bases in between. The CDR3 nucleotides are TGTGCCAGCACCGAAGGGGGGGGCACTGAAGCTTTCTTT. The encoded protein is CASTEGGGTEAFF.

The chain carries TRBV2 and TRBJ2-1; 12 bases match TRBD2. This CDR3 contains 14 residues. The ends lost 6 bases at V and 9 bases at J; junction bases unmatched: 6. Germline CDR1 SNHLY, CDR2 FYNNEI. CDR3 DNA: TGTGCCAGCAGCCGACTAGCGGGAGAGGGTGAGCAGTTCTTC. Translated, it gives CASSRLAGEGEQFF. Full variable domain (rest looked up from reference TRBV2 and TRBJ2-1): EPEVTQTPSHQVTQMGQEVILRCVPISNHLYFYWYRQILGQKVEFLVSFYNNEISEKSEIFDDQFSVERPDGSNFTLKIRSTKLEDSAMYFCASSRLAGEGEQFFGPGTRLTVL.

CDR3 DNA sequence: TGTGCCAGCAGCTTGTTTGGGGTAGGGGATACGCAGTATTTT. It is translated as CASSLFGVGDTQYF. The chain has TRBV5-4 and TRBJ2-3; no clear D gene. Deletions cut 1 base from V and 6 bases from J, with 12 bases between. The CDR3 runs to 14 residues. The germline V gene encodes CDR1 SGHNT and CDR2 YYREEE (reference sequence).

The chain couples TRBV19 to TRBJ1-2; 7 positions agree with TRBD1. The J segment lost 3 bases and the V segment lost 11 bases, leaving 9 bases of the junction unmatched. The CDR3 covers 13 residues. Germline values: CDR1 LNHDA, CDR2 SQIVND (reference sequence). The chain's CDR3 is CASRQGVDYGYTF. CDR3 in DNA: TGTGCCTCCCGACAGGGTGTAGACTATGGCTACACCTTC.

This clone is a singleton in its sample. J is TRBJ1-6 and V is TRBV19; TRBD1 might be the D (6 bases). V shed 6 bases and J shed 4 bases, with 16 bases lying between them. The CDR3 is 16 residues long. CDR1 LNHDA and CDR2 SQIVND come from the germline V gene (reference sequence). The CDR3 loop is CASSAGGGGYNSPLHF. The CDR3 nucleotides are TGTGCCAGTAGCGCTGGCGGGGGCGGATATAATTCACCCCTCCACTTT.

The gene calls are TRBV4-2 and TRBJ1-2; D ambiguous. The CDR3 extends over 14 amino acids. Germline loops: CDR1 LGHNA, CDR2 YNFKEQ. Deletions cut 5 bases from V and 0 bases from J, with 10 bases between. CDR3 DNA: TGTGCCAGCAGCTCTTACGGAGCTAACTATGGCTACACCTTC. This gives the protein CASSSYGANYGYTF.

V and J are TRBV2 and TRBJ1-2, with a tentative D call TRBD1 (6 bases). The CDR3 runs 13 residues. With 2 bases removed from V and 8 bases from J, the gap between germline ends came to 12 bases. Germline assignment: CDR1 SNHLY and CDR2 FYNNEI. CDR3 sequence (DNA): TGTGCCAGCAGTGAACGGCAGGGGTCCGGCTACACCTTC. As protein: CASSERQGSGYTF.